This T cell receptor beta chain originates from a study of early T cells in non-severe SARS-CoV-2 infection. Study-level background: Sequencing of unsorted whole blood was done on bulk RNA, leaving chains unpaired.

Study-wide findings and caveats: Private and CD4 specificities were missed by VDJdb matching, skewed to anti-spike CD8.

Concerning this clonotype: What it binds is unknown. A much larger clone lies one base from this, so it may be a read error.

Trimming stripped 7 bases from V and 6 bases from J, with 18 bases between. Per germline, CDR1 LNHDA and CDR2 SQIVND (reference sequence). CDR3 length: 15 residues. In the library, individual cDNA molecules carried attached unique molecular identifiers. One entry per CDR3 protein results from TCRdb running MiXCR on the 5' RACE reads. The sample records some 40,000 distinct CDR3 sequences, about 12% being singletons. Sequencing used whole blood. This chain uses TRBV19 with TRBJ2-2, with D perhaps matching TRBD2 (6 bases). The TCR sequence derives from an adult who was a healthcare worker with PCR-confirmed SARS-CoV-2 infection or an uninfected control (not recorded which). CDR3 in DNA: TGTGCCAGTATAGCCATCAACCCGGGAGCCGGGGAGCTGTTTTTT. The encoded protein is CASIAINPGAGELFF.